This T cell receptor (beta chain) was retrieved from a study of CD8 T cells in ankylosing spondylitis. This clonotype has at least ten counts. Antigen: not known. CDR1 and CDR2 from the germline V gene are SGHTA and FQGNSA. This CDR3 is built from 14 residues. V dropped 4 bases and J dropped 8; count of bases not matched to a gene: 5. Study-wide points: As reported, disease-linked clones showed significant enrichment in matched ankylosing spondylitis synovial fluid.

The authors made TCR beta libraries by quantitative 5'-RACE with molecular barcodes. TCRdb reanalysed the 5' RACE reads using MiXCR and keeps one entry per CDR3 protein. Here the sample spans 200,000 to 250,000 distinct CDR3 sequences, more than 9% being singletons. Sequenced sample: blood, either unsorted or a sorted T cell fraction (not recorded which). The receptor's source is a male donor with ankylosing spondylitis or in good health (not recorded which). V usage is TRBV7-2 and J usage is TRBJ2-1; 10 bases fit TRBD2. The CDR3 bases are TGTGCCAGCAGCTCGGGGCTAGCGGGGGATGAGCAGTTCTTC. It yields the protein CASSSGLAGDEQFF.